The clone carrying this TCR beta chain was seen more than once but under ten times. The antigen remains undetermined. The sample belongs to a study of T cells after yellow fever vaccination. Study-wide results and limits: Contaminating bulk clonotypes could be abundant in FACS-sorted repertoires.

V shed 0 bases and J shed 7 bases, with 12 bases lying between them. Germline CDR1 and CDR2: DFQATT and SNEGSKA (reference sequence). This CDR3 has 13 residues. TCRdb used MiXCR to reprocess the 5' RACE reads, holding one entry per CDR3 protein. The sample lists 300,000 to 350,000 distinct CDR3 sequences; approximately 4% were seen once. The sample was PBMCs, taken 5 days after the yellow fever booster vaccination. The TCR comes from a man in his late teens or twenties who received the YFV17D yellow fever vaccine. The genes are TRBV20-1 and TRBJ2-5; D gene uncertain. The CDR3 sequence: CSARDLEMVTQYF. The CDR3 nucleotides read TGCAGTGCTAGAGATCTAGAGATGGTGACCCAGTACTTC.